Each of the 11 T cell receptor beta chains below was sequenced from the same sample in a study of T cells after yellow fever vaccination. MiXCR, applied by TCRdb to the 5' RACE reads, yields one record per CDR3 protein. The sample holds about 550,000 distinct CDR3 sequences, less than 20% seen once. The sample here was PBMCs, taken 15 days after the yellow fever booster vaccination. These TCRs come from a man younger than 40 who received the YFV17D yellow fever vaccine.

The V gene is TRBV5-5, the J gene TRBJ2-3; D remains unclear. This CDR3 has 15 residues. CDR1 SGHKS and CDR2 YYEKEE come from the germline V gene (reference sequence). V was cut by 4 bases and J by 4 bases, with 16 bases left in between. The CDR3 coding sequence is TGTGCCAGCAGCAAGGACGGTGCTCCACCAGATACGCAGTATTTT. Protein product: CASSKDGAPPDTQYF.

This clonotype was seen more than once but under ten times. The chain employs TRBV3-1 and TRBJ2-3, with D hard to call. Germline V gene sequence: CDR1 LGHDT, CDR2 YNNKEL (reference sequence). V lost 4 bases, J lost 3 bases, and 14 bases lay in between. There are 15 residues in the CDR3. The CDR3 DNA sequence: TGTGCCAGCAGCCCTCTTACCGGCTGGACAGATACGCAGTATTTT. This encodes CASSPLTGWTDTQYF.

This clonotype appeared many times. The chain couples TRBV7-8 to TRBJ2-4, with 7 nucleotides matching TRBD1. This CDR3 comprises 14 residues. The junction had 6 bases not matched to a gene; V was cut back by 5 bases and J by 5 bases. Germline V CDR1 and CDR2: SGHVS, FQNEAQ. The DNA of the CDR3 is TGTGCCAGCAGCGCTAGGGGGCTCCAAAACATTCAGTACTTC. This sequence encodes CASSARGLQNIQYF.

This rearrangement joins TRBV7-2 to TRBJ2-7; D may be TRBD2 (7 bases). Germline V lookup: CDR1 SGHTA, CDR2 FQGNSA. The length of the CDR3 is 15 residues. Trimming left V 5 bases short and J 7 bases short, with 21 bases between. CDR3 loop: CASSKGGGGLQEQYF. The CDR3 DNA sequence: TGTGCCAGCAGCAAGGGGGGGGGAGGGCTCCAGGAGCAGTACTTC.

This clonotype was counted once. The V and J genes are TRBV12-3 or TRBV12-4 and TRBJ2-2; 11 bases align to TRBD2. This CDR3 region has 15 residues. V trimming: 0 bases; J trimming: 10 bases; junction bases outside the gene matches: 4. The CDR3 loop is CASSLASGGGQELFF. The CDR3 DNA reads as TGTGCCAGCAGTTTAGCTAGCGGGGGGGGGCAGGAGCTGTTTTTT.

A few counts support this clonotype. The V gene is TRBV5-1, the J gene TRBJ1-2; D possibly corresponds to TRBD1 (5 bases). Germline CDR1 SGHRS, CDR2 YFSETQ. Deletions cut 5 bases from V and 5 bases from J, with 16 bases between. The CDR3 totals 14 residues. The CDR3 region has the DNA TGCGCCAGCAGTGGGGACGGTGATTTTTATGGCTACACCTTC. This encodes CASSGDGDFYGYTF.

This chain connects TRBV7-9 to TRBJ2-1; 8 positions match TRBD2. After removal of 4 bases from V and 8 bases from J, the junction contained 16 bases not matched to a gene. The CDR3 is 17 residues long. Germline V lookup: CDR1 SEHNR, CDR2 FQNEAQ (reference sequence). CDR3 protein: CASSSPPGTSIKDEQFF. For the CDR3, the DNA is TGTGCCAGCAGCTCGCCTCCCGGGACTAGTATTAAGGATGAGCAGTTCTTC. Filled out from reference TRBV7-9 and TRBJ2-1, the complete variable domain reads DTGVSQNPRHKITKRGQNVTFRCDPISEHNRLYWYRQTLGQGPEFLTYFQNEAQLEKSRLLSDRFSAERPKGSFSTLEIQRTEQGDSAMYLCASSSPPGTSIKDEQFFGPGTRLTVL.

J is TRBJ2-2 and V is TRBV20-1; no clear D gene. The CDR3 consists of 14 residues. Trimming took off 6 bases at V and 7 bases at J, with 18 bases between the two ends. The V gene's germline CDR1 is DFQATT and CDR2 SNEGSKA (reference sequence). DNA for the CDR3: TGCAGTGCCGCGCCACCTTTAGCTTTCGGGGAGCTGTTTTTT. Its translation is CSAAPPLAFGELFF.

This rearrangement joins TRBV6-2 or TRBV6-3 to TRBJ2-5, with D unresolved. Germline values: CDR1 MNHEY, CDR2 SVGEGT. CDR3 length: 11 residues. V was trimmed by 2 bases and J by 7 bases, leaving 5 bases between them. This CDR3 reads CASSYGGTQYF. CDR3 coding DNA: TGTGCCAGCAGTTACGGCGGGACCCAGTACTTC.

The table lists this clonotype with a few counts. This rearrangement joins TRBV12-3 or TRBV12-4 to TRBJ2-5; D call uncertain. This CDR3 spans 14 amino acids. Trimming stripped 6 bases from V and 2 bases from J, with 13 bases between. The CDR3 is CASSLELGQETQYF. CDR3 bases: TGTGCCAGCAGCCTGGAGTTAGGGCAAGAGACCCAGTACTTC.

The chain recombines TRBV7-7 with TRBJ2-2; 9 bases are a match to TRBD1. The V segment lost 0 bases and the J segment 2 bases; nucleotides outside the gene matches: 7. This CDR3 comprises 18 residues. Germline CDR1 SSHAT, CDR2 FNYEAQ (reference sequence). The CDR3 nucleotides are TGTGCCAGCAGCTTAGCGGGACAGGGAATCCCCAACACCGGGGAGCTGTTTTTT. Translated: CASSLAGQGIPNTGELFF.